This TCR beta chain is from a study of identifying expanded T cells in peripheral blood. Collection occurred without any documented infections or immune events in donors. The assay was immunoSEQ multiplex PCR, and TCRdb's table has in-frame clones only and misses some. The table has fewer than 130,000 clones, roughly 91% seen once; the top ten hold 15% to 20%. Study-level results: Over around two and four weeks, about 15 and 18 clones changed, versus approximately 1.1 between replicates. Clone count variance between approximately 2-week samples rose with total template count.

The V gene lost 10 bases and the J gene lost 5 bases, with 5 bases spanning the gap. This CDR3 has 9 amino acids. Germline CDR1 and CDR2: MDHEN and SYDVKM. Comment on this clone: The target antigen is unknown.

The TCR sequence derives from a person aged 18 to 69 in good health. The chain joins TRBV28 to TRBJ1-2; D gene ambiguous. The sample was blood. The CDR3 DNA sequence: TGTGCCACCAATTATGGCTACACCTTC. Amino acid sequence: CATNYGYTF.